Each of the 16 T cell receptor beta chains below was sequenced from the same sample in a study of CXCR3-negative and CXCR3-positive naive CD8 T cells. The libraries of TRB cDNA were prepared using 5' RACE with UMI labels. One entry per CDR3 protein, without DNA, is what TCRdb gives after re-calling the 5' RACE reads. In total, the table holds some 48,000 distinct CDR3 sequences. The source material was naive CXCR3- CD8+ T cells from blood. Subset: CD45RO-CCR7+CD27+CD95- naive CD8+ T cells lacking CXCR3 (TNR3-). These receptors all stem from a human donor in good health. Some clones in this sample may be carry-over from other donors' samples.

The chain couples TRBV7-6 to TRBJ2-1; TCRdb outputs TRBD2, but without DNA this stays unchecked. The length of the CDR3 is 12 residues. Germline CDR1 SGHVS, CDR2 FNYEAQ. The CDR3 spells CASSSAYNEQFF.

The chain has TRBV4-1 and TRBJ2-1; TCRdb's D gene call, TRBD1, goes unchecked for lack of DNA. The V gene's germline CDR1 is MGHRA and CDR2 YSYEKL. The CDR3 extends over 12 amino acids. CDR3: CASQGLYNEQFF.

V gene TRBV28 combines with J gene TRBJ2-7; TCRdb selects TRBD1, and the lack of DNA leaves this call unchecked. The germline V gene has CDR1 MDHEN and CDR2 SYDVKM. The CDR3 spans 12 residues. CDR3 loop: CASLTGGNEQYF.

This rearrangement joins TRBV15 to TRBJ2-7; checking the TCRdb D call of TRBD1 is not possible without DNA. The CDR3 consists of 15 residues. Germline CDR1 reads LNHNV; CDR2 reads YYDKDF (reference sequence). CDR3 loop: CATSRERQGRNEQYF.

The J gene is TRBJ2-5, the V gene TRBV29-1; with no DNA, the TCRdb D assignment of TRBD2 cannot be verified. CDR1 is SQVTM and CDR2 is ANQGSEA in the germline V gene. The CDR3 loop spans 14 amino acids. This CDR3 is CSADPSRGPETQYF.

CDR3 in amino acids: CASSYTGTLSETQYF. This chain joins TRBV2 and TRBJ2-5; with no DNA, the TCRdb D assignment of TRBD2 cannot be verified. This CDR3 contains 15 residues. From germline, CDR1 is SNHLY and CDR2 FYNNEI.

The V gene is TRBV18, the J gene TRBJ2-7; no DNA is available, so the TRBD1 call from TCRdb remains unchecked. The CDR3 consists of 15 residues. The germline V gene encodes CDR1 KGHSH and CDR2 LQKENI. The CDR3 sequence is CASSPLTELPYEQYF. Variable domain in full (rest from reference TRBV18 and TRBJ2-7): NAGVMQNPRHLVRRRGQEARLRCSPMKGHSHVYWYRQLPEEGLKFMVYLQKENIIDESGMPKERFSAEFPKEGPSILRIQQVVRGDSAAYFCASSPLTELPYEQYFGPGTRLTVT.

The rearrangement links TRBV28 to TRBJ2-2. CDR3 length equals 16 residues. From germline, CDR1 is MDHEN and CDR2 SYDVKM. The CDR3 reads CASSLLGLANTGELFF.

The genes are TRBV11-2 and TRBJ2-1; checking the TCRdb D call of TRBD2 is not possible without DNA. Looked up from germline, CDR1 is SGHAT and CDR2 is FQNNGV. This CDR3 region has 15 residues. The CDR3 spells CASSRLAGGEYEQFF. Drawing the rest from reference TRBV11-2 and TRBJ2-1, the complete variable domain is EAGVAQSPRYKIIEKRQSVAFWCNPISGHATLYWYQQILGQGPKLLIQFQNNGVVDDSQLPKDRFSAERLKGVDSTLKIQPAKLEDSAVYLCASSRLAGGEYEQFFGPGTRLTVL.

The V call is TRBV29-1, the J call TRBJ2-1. CDR1 is SQVTM and CDR2 is ANQGSEA in the germline V gene. The CDR3 loop spans 13 amino acids. CDR3 amino acids: CSVEVSSYNEQFF.

V is TRBV29-1 and J is TRBJ1-2; without DNA, the TCRdb call of TRBD1 cannot be checked. CDR1 SQVTM and CDR2 ANQGSEA come from the germline V gene. This CDR3 has 12 amino acids. The CDR3: CSVPGPRSGYTF.

The chain has TRBV20-1 and TRBJ2-7; lacking DNA, the TRBD1 call made by TCRdb goes unchecked. Germline CDR1 DFQATT, CDR2 SNEGSKA (reference sequence). The CDR3 has 13 residues. CDR3 in amino acids: CSADRTGLYEQYF.

The chain is built from TRBV13 and TRBJ2-1; TCRdb calls TRBD1, which cannot be checked without DNA. CDR1 is PRHDT, CDR2 FYEKMQ, per germline (reference sequence). There are 14 residues in the CDR3. This chain's CDR3 is CASRGAGVENEQFF.

The V gene is TRBV7-8, the J gene TRBJ2-1; without DNA, the TCRdb call of TRBD2 cannot be checked. Germline V lookup: CDR1 SGHVS, CDR2 FQNEAQ. There are 17 residues in the CDR3. CDR3 region: CASSLGRNGLAGGEQFF.

This chain uses TRBV20-1 with TRBJ2-7. Germline lookup yields CDR1 DFQATT and CDR2 SNEGSKA (reference sequence). The CDR3 runs to 13 residues. CDR3: CSARADLRYEQYF.

The chain employs TRBV7-2 and TRBJ2-7; the D call of TRBD2 rests on TCRdb alone, since no DNA is present to check it. CDR3 size: 16 residues. Germline V lookup: CDR1 SGHTA, CDR2 FQGNSA. CDR3 amino acids: CASSSRLAGGTYEQYF.